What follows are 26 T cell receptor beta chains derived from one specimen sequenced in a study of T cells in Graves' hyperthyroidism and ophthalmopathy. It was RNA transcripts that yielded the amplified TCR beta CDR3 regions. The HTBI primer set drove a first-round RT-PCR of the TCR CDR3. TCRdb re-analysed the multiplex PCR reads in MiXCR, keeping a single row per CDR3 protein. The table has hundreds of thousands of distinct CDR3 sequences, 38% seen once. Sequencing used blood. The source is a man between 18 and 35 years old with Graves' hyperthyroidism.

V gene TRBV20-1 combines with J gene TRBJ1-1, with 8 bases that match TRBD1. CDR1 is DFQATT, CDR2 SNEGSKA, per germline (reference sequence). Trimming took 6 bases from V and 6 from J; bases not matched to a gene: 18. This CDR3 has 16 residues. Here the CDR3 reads CSAKRGQAPSRAEAFF. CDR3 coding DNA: TGCAGTGCCAAGAGGGGACAGGCGCCGAGTCGCGCTGAAGCTTTCTTT.

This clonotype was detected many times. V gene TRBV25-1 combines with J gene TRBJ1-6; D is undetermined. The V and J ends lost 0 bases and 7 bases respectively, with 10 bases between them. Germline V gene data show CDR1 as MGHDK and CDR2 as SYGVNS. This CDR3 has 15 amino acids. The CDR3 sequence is CASSEYNGNNSPLHF. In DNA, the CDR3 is TGTGCCAGCAGTGAATATAACGGAAACAATTCACCCCTCCACTTT. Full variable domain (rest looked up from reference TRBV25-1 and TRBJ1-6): EADIYQTPRYLVIGTGKKITLECSQTMGHDKMYWYQQDPGMELHLIHYSYGVNSTEKGDLSSESTVSRIRTEHFPLTLESARPSHTSQYLCASSEYNGNNSPLHFGNGTRLTVT.

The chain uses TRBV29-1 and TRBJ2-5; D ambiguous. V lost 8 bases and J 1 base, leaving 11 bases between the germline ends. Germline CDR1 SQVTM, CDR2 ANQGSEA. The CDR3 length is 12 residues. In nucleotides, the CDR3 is TGCAGCCAAGGCTTCACCCAAGAGACCCAGTACTTC. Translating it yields CSQGFTQETQYF.

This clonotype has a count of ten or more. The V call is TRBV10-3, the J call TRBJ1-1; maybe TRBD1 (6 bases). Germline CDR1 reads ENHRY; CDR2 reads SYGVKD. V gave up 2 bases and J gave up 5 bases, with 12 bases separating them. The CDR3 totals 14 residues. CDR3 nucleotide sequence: TGTGCCATCAGTGAGCCTGATACAGGGACTGAAGCTTTCTTT. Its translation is CAISEPDTGTEAFF.

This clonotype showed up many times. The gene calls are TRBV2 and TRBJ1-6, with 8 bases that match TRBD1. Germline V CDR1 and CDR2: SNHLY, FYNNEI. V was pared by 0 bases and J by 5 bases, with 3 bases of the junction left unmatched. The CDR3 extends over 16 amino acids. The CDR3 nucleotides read TGTGCCAGCAGTGAAGCGAGGACAGGGAATAATTCACCCCTCCACTTT. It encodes CASSEARTGNNSPLHF.

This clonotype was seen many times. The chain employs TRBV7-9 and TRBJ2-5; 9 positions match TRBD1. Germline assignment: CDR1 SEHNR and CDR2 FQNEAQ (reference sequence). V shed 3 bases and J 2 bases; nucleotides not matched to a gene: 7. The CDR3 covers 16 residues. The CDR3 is CASSFSGQGVQETQYF. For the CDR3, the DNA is TGTGCCAGCAGCTTCTCGGGACAGGGTGTACAAGAGACCCAGTACTTC. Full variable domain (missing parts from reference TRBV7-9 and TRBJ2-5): DTGVSQNPRHKITKRGQNVTFRCDPISEHNRLYWYRQTLGQGPEFLTYFQNEAQLEKSRLLSDRFSAERPKGSFSTLEIQRTEQGDSAMYLCASSFSGQGVQETQYFGPGTRLLVL.

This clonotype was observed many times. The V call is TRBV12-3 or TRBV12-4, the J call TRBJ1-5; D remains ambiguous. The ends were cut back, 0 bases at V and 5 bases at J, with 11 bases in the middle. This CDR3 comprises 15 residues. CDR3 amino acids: CASSLAGQGDQPQHF. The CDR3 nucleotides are TGTGCCAGCAGTTTAGCCGGCCAAGGAGATCAGCCCCAGCATTTT.

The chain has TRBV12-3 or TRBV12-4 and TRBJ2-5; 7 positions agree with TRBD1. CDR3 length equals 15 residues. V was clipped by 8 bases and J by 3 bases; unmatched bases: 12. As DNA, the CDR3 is TGTGCCAGCGCGACCGGGACAGTTTTAGAAGAGACCCAGTACTTC. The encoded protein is CASATGTVLEETQYF.

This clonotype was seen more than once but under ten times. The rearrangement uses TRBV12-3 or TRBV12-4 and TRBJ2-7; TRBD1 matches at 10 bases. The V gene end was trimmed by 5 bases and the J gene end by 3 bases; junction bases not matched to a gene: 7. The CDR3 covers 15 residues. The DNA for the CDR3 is TGTGCCAGCAGTACCGGGACAGGGGCAGACTACGAGCAGTACTTC. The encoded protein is CASSTGTGADYEQYF.

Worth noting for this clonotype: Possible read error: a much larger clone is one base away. The CDR3 DNA reads TGTACCAGCAGCCCTCTCAGGCAGGCTTCCTACGAGCAGTACTTC. It translates to CTSSPLRQASYEQYF. This sequence joins TRBV7-9 and TRBJ2-7, with D unclear. CDR3 size: 15 residues. Germline V gives CDR1 SEHNR, CDR2 FQNEAQ (reference sequence).

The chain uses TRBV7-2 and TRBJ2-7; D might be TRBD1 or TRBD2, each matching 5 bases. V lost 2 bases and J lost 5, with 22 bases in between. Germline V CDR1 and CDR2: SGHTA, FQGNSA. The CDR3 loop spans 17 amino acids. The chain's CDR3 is CASSLYNPWDPLHEQYF. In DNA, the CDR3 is TGTGCCAGCAGCTTATACAATCCTTGGGACCCTCTCCACGAGCAGTACTTC.

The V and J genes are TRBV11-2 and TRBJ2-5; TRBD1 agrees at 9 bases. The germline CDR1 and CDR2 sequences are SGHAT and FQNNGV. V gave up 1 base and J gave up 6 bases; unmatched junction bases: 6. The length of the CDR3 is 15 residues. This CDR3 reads CASSLGGDRAKTQYF. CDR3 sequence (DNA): TGTGCCAGCAGCTTAGGGGGGGACAGGGCGAAGACCCAGTACTTC.

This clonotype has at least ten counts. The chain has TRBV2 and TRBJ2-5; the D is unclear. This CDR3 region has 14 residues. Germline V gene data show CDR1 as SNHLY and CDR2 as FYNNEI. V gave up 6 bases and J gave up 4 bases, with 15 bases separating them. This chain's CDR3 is CASSLGIGGETQYF. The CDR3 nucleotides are TGTGCCAGCAGCCTCGGCATAGGCGGAGAGACCCAGTACTTC.

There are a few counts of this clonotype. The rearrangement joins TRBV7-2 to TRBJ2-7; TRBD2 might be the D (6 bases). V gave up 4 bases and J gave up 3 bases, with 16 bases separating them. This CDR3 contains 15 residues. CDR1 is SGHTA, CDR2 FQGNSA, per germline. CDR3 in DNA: TGTGCCAGCAGCTCTCGACTAGGCCCCAACTACGAGCAGTACTTC. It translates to CASSSRLGPNYEQYF.

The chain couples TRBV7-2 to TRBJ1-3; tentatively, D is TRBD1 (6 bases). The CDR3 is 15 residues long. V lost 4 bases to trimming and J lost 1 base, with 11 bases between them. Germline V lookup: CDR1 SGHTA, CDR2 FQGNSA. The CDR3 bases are TGTGCCAGCAGCTACGTACAGGGTTCTGGAAACACCATATATTTT. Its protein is CASSYVQGSGNTIYF.

CDR3 bases: TGTGCCAGCAGCTCGGACAGGGCGGGGGCCTATAGCAATCAGCCCCAGCATTTT. Protein product: CASSSDRAGAYSNQPQHF. V usage is TRBV7-8 and J usage is TRBJ1-5; 8 bases are shared with TRBD1. V lost 4 bases and J lost 0; bases outside the gene matches: 11. The CDR3 totals 18 residues. CDR1 and CDR2 from the germline V gene are SGHVS and FQNEAQ.

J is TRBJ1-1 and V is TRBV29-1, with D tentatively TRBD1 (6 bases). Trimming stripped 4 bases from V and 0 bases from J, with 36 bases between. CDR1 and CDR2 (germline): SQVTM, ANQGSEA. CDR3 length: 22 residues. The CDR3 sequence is CSVAPGLWDTGDEIYMNTEAFF. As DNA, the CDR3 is TGCAGCGTTGCACCTGGGTTGTGGGACACCGGGGACGAAATCTACATGAACACTGAAGCTTTCTTT.

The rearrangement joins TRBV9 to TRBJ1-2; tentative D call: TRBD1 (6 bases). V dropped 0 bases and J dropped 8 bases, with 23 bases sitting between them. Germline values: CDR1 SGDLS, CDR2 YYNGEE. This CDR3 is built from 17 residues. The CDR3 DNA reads TGTGCCAGCAGCGTAGTTCCGGGGGCTGTCGAGCCAGTCGGCTACACCTTC. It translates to CASSVVPGAVEPVGYTF.

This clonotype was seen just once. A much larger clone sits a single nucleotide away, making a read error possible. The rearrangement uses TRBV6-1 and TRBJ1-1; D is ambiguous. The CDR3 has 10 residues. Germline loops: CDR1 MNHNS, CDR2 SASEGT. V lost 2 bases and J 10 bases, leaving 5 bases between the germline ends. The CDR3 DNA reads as TGTGCCAGCAGTGAATGGGCAGCTTTCTTT. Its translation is CASSEWAAFF.

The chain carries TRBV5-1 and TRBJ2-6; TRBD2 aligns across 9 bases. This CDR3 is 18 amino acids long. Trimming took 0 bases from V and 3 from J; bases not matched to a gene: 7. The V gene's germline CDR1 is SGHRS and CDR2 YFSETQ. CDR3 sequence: CASSLVGAGGIGANVLTF. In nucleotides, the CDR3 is TGCGCCAGCAGCTTGGTCGGAGCGGGGGGAATTGGGGCCAACGTCCTGACTTTC.

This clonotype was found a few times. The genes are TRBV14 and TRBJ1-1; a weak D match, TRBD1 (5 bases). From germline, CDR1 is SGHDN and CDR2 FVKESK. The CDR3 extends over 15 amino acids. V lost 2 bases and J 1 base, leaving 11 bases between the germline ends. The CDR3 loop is CASSQKGLGNTEAFF. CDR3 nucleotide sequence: TGTGCCAGCAGCCAAAAGGGGCTCGGGAACACTGAAGCTTTCTTT.

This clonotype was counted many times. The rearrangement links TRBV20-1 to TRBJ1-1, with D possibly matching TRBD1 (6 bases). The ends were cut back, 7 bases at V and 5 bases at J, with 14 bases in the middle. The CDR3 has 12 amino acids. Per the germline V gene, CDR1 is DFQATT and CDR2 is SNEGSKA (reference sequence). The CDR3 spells CSVPSRGTEAFF. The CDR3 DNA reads TGCAGTGTTCCAAGTAGGGGGACTGAAGCTTTCTTT.

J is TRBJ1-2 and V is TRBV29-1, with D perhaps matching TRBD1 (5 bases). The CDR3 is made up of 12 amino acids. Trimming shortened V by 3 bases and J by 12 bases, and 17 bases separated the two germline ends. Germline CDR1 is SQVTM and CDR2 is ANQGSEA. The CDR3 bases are TGCAGCGTTGATAAGGGGTCTGGTGGAAACACCTTC. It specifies CSVDKGSGGNTF.

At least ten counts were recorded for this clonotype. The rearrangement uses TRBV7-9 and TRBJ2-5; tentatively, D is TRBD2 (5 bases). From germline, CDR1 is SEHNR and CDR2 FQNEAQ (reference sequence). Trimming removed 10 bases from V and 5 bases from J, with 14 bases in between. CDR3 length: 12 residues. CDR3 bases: TGTGCCACCCGGGCTGGCGGGGAGACCCAGTACTTC. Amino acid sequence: CATRAGGETQYF. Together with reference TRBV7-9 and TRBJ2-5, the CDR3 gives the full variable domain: DTGVSQNPRHKITKRGQNVTFRCDPISEHNRLYWYRQTLGQGPEFLTYFQNEAQLEKSRLLSDRFSAERPKGSFSTLEIQRTEQGDSAMYLCATRAGGETQYFGPGTRLLVL.

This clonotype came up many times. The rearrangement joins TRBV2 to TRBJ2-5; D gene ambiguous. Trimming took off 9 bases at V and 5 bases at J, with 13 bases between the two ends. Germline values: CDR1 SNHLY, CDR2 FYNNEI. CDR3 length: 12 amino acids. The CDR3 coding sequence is TGTGCCAGACGAGGTCCCAAGGAGACCCAGTACTTC. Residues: CARRGPKETQYF.

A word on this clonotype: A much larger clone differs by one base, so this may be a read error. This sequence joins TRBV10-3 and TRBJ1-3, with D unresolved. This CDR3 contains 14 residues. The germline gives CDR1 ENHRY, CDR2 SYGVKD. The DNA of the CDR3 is TGTGCCATCAGTCCGGGAACCACTGGAAACATCATATATTTT. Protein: CAISPGTTGNIIYF.